A selection of T cell receptor beta chains follows, all from one sample in a study of blood T cell repertoires in COVID-19. Profiled with immunoSEQ multiplex PCR; TCRdb holds only in-frame clones, not every one. The sample lists 30,000 to 40,000 clones; roughly 85% were seen once. The sample was peripheral blood. These receptors were taken from a human donor with acute or convalescent COVID-19. The donor label of this sample is uncertain. The CDR3 runs from the conserved cysteine through the conserved F or W. Size is omitted from some rows. Given values are once, few, many or a class for expanded clones.

TRBV10-1	TRBJ2-3	.	CASSPGQGARTDTQYF
TRBV10-3	TRBJ2-1	.	CAISEGASGGPYNEQFF
TRBV7-8	TRBJ2-6	.	CASSSARGPSGANVLTF
TRBV2	TRBJ1-5	.	CAQGGKQQPQHF
TRBV28	TRBJ1-3	few	CASSQVGGGTGGSGNTIYF
TRBV2	TRBJ2-3	.	CASRERVGTDTQYF
TRBV5-1	TRBJ2-3	.	CASSLTGTSTDTQYF
TRBV3-1/TRBV3-2	TRBJ1-5	.	CASSQVNVQGFVTVKQPQHF
TRBV24-1	TRBJ1-2	.	CATSDLRGDDYGYTF
TRBV6-6	TRBJ1-1	.	CASRGTGLNTEAFF
TRBV15	TRBJ2-3	.	CATSRDRDRVADTQYF
TRBV7-2	TRBJ2-1	.	CASSLLLAGVAEQFF
TRBV5-6	TRBJ1-2	.	CASSSGYDGYTF
TRBV9	TRBJ1-6	.	CASSGMTEEGNSPLHF
TRBV6-5	TRBJ1-2	few	CASRPTQGGNYGYTF
TRBV10-1	TRBJ2-5	.	CASGLKREANPPQETQYF
TRBV5-1	TRBJ1-1	.	CASSPLSGERAEAFF
TRBV10-2	TRBJ2-1	few	CASRDRAREFF
TRBV9	TRBJ2-1	.	CASSVDPGSLSNEQFF
TRBV27	TRBJ1-2	.	CASSRGQWYGYTF
TRBV28	TRBJ2-3	.	CASSSSDLVGTDTQYF
TRBV5-6	TRBJ1-1	few	CASSLAGVGNGPTFF
TRBV10-3	TRBJ1-4	.	CAISELVSEKLFF
TRBV5-1	TRBJ1-1	.	CASSLVTANTEAFF
TRBV5-8	TRBJ1-1	.	CASSLTGNTEAFF
TRBV5-5	TRBJ2-5	once	CASSLHSGQETQYF
TRBV11-3	TRBJ1-1	.	CASSFAFGGGHTEAFF
TRBV4-2	TRBJ2-7	.	CASSQEGASYEQYF
TRBV5-1	TRBJ1-6	.	CASSTDRDSPPLHF
TRBV18	TRBJ1-2	.	CASSRGLPAMGYGYTF
TRBV3-1/TRBV3-2	TRBJ2-7	.	CASSQVSSGRWLEQYF
TRBV12-5	TRBJ1-2	.	CASGIIQGVRNYGYTF
TRBV28	TRBJ1-6	.	CASSFGQSPLHF
TRBV5-4	TRBJ2-5	.	CASSSGGAETQYF
TRBV11-3	TRBJ1-1	.	CASSLKGEVSEAFF
TRBV5-1	TRBJ1-2	.	CASSLDIYGYTF
TRBV7-2	TRBJ1-1	.	CASSLEGTGKAFF
TRBV27	TRBJ2-7	.	CASSLSLTSIYEQYF
TRBV3-1/TRBV3-2	TRBJ2-5	.	CASSDIAGALGETQYF